This T cell receptor beta chain derives from a study of T cells in Graves' hyperthyroidism and ophthalmopathy. Findings and caveats of the study: In validation, the model predicted ophthalmopathy. These predictions came a median around 5.9 months before onset.

This clonotype came up many times. What it recognizes is unknown. Patients were excluded for uncontrolled infection, other autoimmune disease, pregnancy or lactation. It was RNA transcripts that yielded the amplified TCR beta CDR3 regions. First-round RT-PCR with HTBI primers amplified the TCR CDR3 region. TCRdb processed the multiplex PCR reads anew with MiXCR; each CDR3 protein has one entry. The sample records around 690,000 distinct CDR3 sequences, roughly a sixth being singletons. CDR3 size: 12 residues. The V end was cut by 10 bases, the J end by 3 bases, with 10 bases between. CDR1 is MDHEN and CDR2 is SYDVKM in the germline V gene.

The rearrangement joins TRBV28 to TRBJ1-5, with D unclear. The sample taken for sequencing was blood. The source of this sequence is a man aged 50 to 60 with Graves' hyperthyroidism. The CDR3 DNA sequence: TGTGCCACCGTCATAGTCAATCAGCCCCAGCATTTT. Its translation is CATVIVNQPQHF.